The T cell receptor (beta chain) described here comes from a study of OX40 agonist ivuxolimab in advanced cancers. Study summary: Eligibility admitted prior anti-PD-1, anti-PD-L1 or anti-CTLA-4 therapy; roughly 40% had some.

Concerning this clone itself: Its antigen is still unknown.

Broader study findings: CD4+ and CD8+ blood T cells expanded clonally by week 6 at 0.1 to 3.0 mg/kg.

The investigators sampled blood at baseline, at cycle 4 day 1, and at cycle 7 day 1. TCRdb's copy holds only in-frame clones and misses some; the assay was immunoSEQ multiplex PCR. The profile shows 20,000 to 30,000 clones, more than 75% of them singletons. Trimming shortened V by 3 bases and J by 1 base, and 4 bases separated the two germline ends. Germline V gene lookup returns CDR1 SGHRS and CDR2 YFSETQ. CDR3 size: 12 residues. The V call is TRBV5-1, the J call TRBJ1-1; D is unresolved. The sequence came from an adult with an advanced solid tumor such as melanoma, head and neck, liver or kidney cancer. The source was CD4+ or CD8+ T cells sorted from blood, collected in a trial of the OX40 agonist ivuxolimab. The DNA for the CDR3 is TGCGCCAGCAGCTCGGGGAACACTGAAGCTTTCTTT. Protein: CASSSGNTEAFF.